The next 15 T cell receptor beta chains were all read from a single sample in a study of naive CD8 T cells in extremely preterm neonates. The method was immunoSEQ multiplex PCR; TCRdb's version includes in-frame clones alone and lacks a portion of them. Of 5,500 to 6,500 clones in the sample, approximately 97% were seen once. The sample comprised naive CD8+ T cells from blood. The source of these receptors is a human donor in good health.

The rearrangement uses TRBV27 and TRBJ1-2, with D possibly matching TRBD1 (6 bases). V lost 6 bases to trimming and J lost 0 bases, with 17 bases between them. This CDR3 has 16 amino acids. Germline V gene lookup returns CDR1 MNHEY and CDR2 SMNVEV (reference sequence). The CDR3 reads CASRRGQWEANYGYTF. The DNA for the CDR3 is TGTGCCAGCAGACGAGGACAGTGGGAAGCTAACTATGGCTACACCTTC.

The chain uses TRBV27 and TRBJ1-5; D possibly corresponds to TRBD1 (5 bases). Looked up from germline, CDR1 is MNHEY and CDR2 is SMNVEV (reference sequence). This CDR3 contains 17 residues. V lost 5 bases to trimming and J lost 0 bases, with 17 bases between them. The CDR3 DNA follows: TGTGCCAGCAGTCTAGCCCCGGGGGAATATAGCAATCAGCCCCAGCATTTT. This gives the protein CASSLAPGEYSNQPQHF.

The rearrangement links TRBV16 to TRBJ1-5; D possibly corresponds to TRBD1 (6 bases). Trimming pared 0 bases from V and 1 base from J, leaving 13 bases between. CDR3 length equals 17 residues. Germline assignment: CDR1 KGHSY and CDR2 FQNENV. CDR3 sequence: CASSQSDEGDSNQPQHF. The CDR3 DNA follows: TGTGCCAGCAGCCAATCGGATGAGGGGGACAGCAATCAGCCCCAGCATTTT.

The rearrangement links TRBV10-3 to TRBJ2-7; possibly TRBD1 for D (5 bases). The CDR3 spans 14 residues. The ends were cut back, 6 bases at V and 4 bases at J, with 16 bases in the middle. The V gene's germline CDR1 is ENHRY and CDR2 SYGVKD. This CDR3 is CAIRDPIDRYEQYF. CDR3 DNA: TGTGCCATCAGGGACCCCATAGACAGATACGAGCAGTACTTC.

This chain's CDR3 is CASILSGYRGTDTQYF. CDR3 nucleotides: TGTGCCAGCATCCTATCAGGGTATCGCGGCACAGATACGCAGTATTTT. J is TRBJ2-3 and V is TRBV5-6; D possibly corresponds to TRBD1 (5 bases). Germline V lookup: CDR1 SGHDT, CDR2 YYEEEE. The V and J ends lost 6 bases and 1 base respectively, with 18 bases between them. The CDR3 has 16 residues.

This chain connects TRBV2 to TRBJ1-1; D possibly corresponds to TRBD1 (6 bases). Germline CDR1 and CDR2: SNHLY and FYNNEI. V was trimmed by 7 bases and J by 0 bases, leaving 15 bases between them. CDR3 length: 15 amino acids. The CDR3 sequence: CASTPPEGVNTEAFF. For the CDR3, the DNA is TGTGCCAGCACGCCCCCCGAGGGGGTGAACACTGAAGCTTTCTTT.

This chain links TRBV19 with TRBJ2-7, with a weak D call TRBD2 (6 bases). Trimming took off 5 bases at V and 3 bases at J, with 11 bases between the two ends. Germline assignment: CDR1 LNHDA and CDR2 SQIVND (reference sequence). The length of the CDR3 is 13 residues. The CDR3 nucleotides are TGTGCCAGTAGTTCGGGACTGGACTACGAGCAGTACTTC. This translates into CASSSGLDYEQYF.

J is TRBJ2-3 and V is TRBV5-1; TRBD2 matches 11 bases. This CDR3 has 16 residues. Germline-derived CDR1 and CDR2 are SGHRS and YFSETQ. V dropped 5 bases and J dropped 4; count of bases not matched to a gene: 9. The CDR3 nucleotides are TGCGCCAGCAGGACCCGACTAGCGGGGCTTTCAGATACGCAGTATTTT. This sequence encodes CASRTRLAGLSDTQYF.

This chain connects TRBV7-9 to TRBJ2-3; tentative D call: TRBD1 (5 bases). V dropped 4 bases and J dropped 2 bases, with 19 bases sitting between them. The germline V gene encodes CDR1 SEHNR and CDR2 FQNEAQ (reference sequence). This CDR3 has 17 amino acids. The CDR3 loop is CASSYPLGRELTDTQYF. CDR3 DNA: TGTGCCAGCAGCTATCCGCTCGGCAGGGAACTCACAGATACGCAGTATTTT.

The chain carries TRBV4-1 and TRBJ2-4; TRBD2 aligns across 16 bases. J lost 5 bases, V lost 4 bases, and 2 bases had no gene match. Germline-derived CDR1 and CDR2 are MGHRA and YSYEKL. This CDR3 spans 16 amino acids. CDR3 sequence reads: CASSPGTSGGENIQYF. CDR3 DNA sequence: TGCGCCAGCAGCCCAGGGACTAGCGGGGGGGAAAACATTCAGTACTTC.

The chain employs TRBV7-2 and TRBJ2-3; 9 nucleotides match TRBD2. CDR3 length: 19 residues. CDR1 is SGHTA, CDR2 FQGNSA, per germline. J was trimmed by 0 bases and V by 2 bases; bases with no gene match: 12. The CDR3 spells CASSLLGGGAGYSTDTQYF. The CDR3 DNA is TGTGCCAGCAGCTTATTAGGCGGGGGGGCGGGCTATAGCACAGATACGCAGTATTTT.

This chain uses TRBV27 with TRBJ2-3, with D unclear. Trimming removed 5 bases from V and 4 bases from J, with 4 bases in between. Germline CDR1 and CDR2: MNHEY and SMNVEV (reference sequence). The CDR3 is 11 amino acids. CDR3 residues: CASSASDTQYF. CDR3 nucleotides: TGTGCCAGCAGTGCGTCAGATACGCAGTATTTT.

The genes are TRBV7-2 and TRBJ2-7; 10 bases line up with TRBD1. CDR1 is SGHTA, CDR2 FQGNSA, per germline. J lost 3 bases, V lost 0 bases, and 2 bases had no gene match. The CDR3 runs to 15 residues. The CDR3 bases are TGTGCCAGCAGCTTAGCGGGACAGGGGTACTACGAGCAGTACTTC. This encodes CASSLAGQGYYEQYF. Using reference TRBV7-2 and TRBJ2-7 for the parts outside the CDR3, the full variable domain is GAGVSQSPSNKVTEKGKDVELRCDPISGHTALYWYRQSLGQGLEFLIYFQGNSAPDKSGLPSDRFSAERTGGSVSTLTIQRTQQEDSAVYLCASSLAGQGYYEQYFGPGTRLTVT.

This rearrangement joins TRBV16 to TRBJ1-2, with D possibly matching TRBD1 (6 bases). The V end lost 0 bases, the J end lost 8 bases, and 13 bases lay between the germline ends. CDR1 and CDR2 (germline): KGHSY, FQNENV. The CDR3 totals 14 residues. CDR3 sequence reads: CASSQSSGEGGYTF. DNA of the CDR3: TGTGCCAGCAGCCAATCCTCAGGGGAGGGAGGCTACACCTTC. The whole variable domain, filled in from reference TRBV16 and TRBJ1-2, reads GEEVAQTPKHLVRGEGQKAKLYCAPIKGHSYVFWYQQVLKNEFKFLISFQNENVFDETGMPKERFSAKCLPNSPCSLEIQATKLEDSAVYFCASSQSSGEGGYTFGSGTRLTVV.

This chain uses TRBV7-6 with TRBJ1-2; a weak D match, TRBD1 (5 bases). The germline V and J ends were trimmed by 1 base and 4 bases, with 13 bases remaining between them. CDR1 is SGHVS and CDR2 is FNYEAQ in the germline V gene. The CDR3 extends over 15 amino acids. CDR3 region: CASSLERTGVYGYTF. Written as DNA, the CDR3 is TGTGCCAGCAGCTTAGAACGGACGGGGGTCTATGGCTACACCTTC.